Listed below are T cell receptor beta chains from one sample, sequenced in a study of cytomegalovirus exposure and HLA in healthy donors. The assay was immunoSEQ multiplex PCR, and TCRdb's table has in-frame clones only and misses some. The sample records 180,000 or so clones, approximately 80% being singletons. The sequencing input was PBMCs. These TCRs come from a female donor in good health and CMV-seronegative. Each CDR3 is given with its conserved first and last residue. The order of the fields is D gene, V gene, J gene, clone size, CDR3 DNA, CDR3 protein. D genes are given only for firm matches. The size field is filled for only some rows; it gives once, few, many or a size class.

D gene: TRBD1; V gene: TRBV5-6; J gene: TRBJ1-2; clone size: .; CDR3 DNA: TGTGCCAGCAGCTTGGGCCAGGGGGCGGAGTACTATGGCTACACCTTC; CDR3 protein: CASSLGQGAEYYGYTF
D gene: TRBD1; V gene: TRBV5-4; J gene: TRBJ2-3; clone size: .; CDR3 DNA: TGTGCCAGCAGCTTGGGACAGGGGAGCACAGATACGCAGTATTTT; CDR3 protein: CASSLGQGSTDTQYF
D gene: .; V gene: TRBV6-6; J gene: TRBJ1-2; clone size: once; CDR3 DNA: TGTGCCAGCAGTGACCGGGAGGCGGGCTACACCTTC; CDR3 protein: CASSDREAGYTF
D gene: .; V gene: TRBV6-6; J gene: TRBJ1-1; clone size: few; CDR3 DNA: TGTGCCAGCAGTTACGGGGCCACGGAAGCTTTCTTT; CDR3 protein: CASSYGATEAFF
D gene: .; V gene: TRBV4-3; J gene: TRBJ2-1; clone size: .; CDR3 DNA: TGCGCCAGCAGCCAAGATTTCGCGGGGAAGGAGCAGTTCTTC; CDR3 protein: CASSQDFAGKEQFF
D gene: .; V gene: TRBV7-5; J gene: TRBJ2-1; clone size: few; CDR3 DNA: TGTGTCAGAAGCTTTGCCCGCAGGGGTGAGCAGTTCTTC; CDR3 protein: CVRSFARRGEQFF
D gene: .; V gene: TRBV4-3; J gene: TRBJ2-1; clone size: once; CDR3 DNA: TGCGCCAGCAGTCTCCGACAGTCTATGGATGAGCAGTTCTTC; CDR3 protein: CASSLRQSMDEQFF
D gene: TRBD1; V gene: TRBV6-5; J gene: TRBJ1-2; clone size: .; CDR3 DNA: TGTGCCAGCAGCAATAGGGGGCGCAACTATGGCTACACCTTC; CDR3 protein: CASSNRGRNYGYTF
D gene: .; V gene: TRBV9; J gene: TRBJ1-5; clone size: .; CDR3 DNA: TGTGCCAGCAGCGTAGATCGGGTTTGTACTCAGCCCCAGCATTTT; CDR3 protein: CASSVDRVCTQPQHF
D gene: .; V gene: TRBV19; J gene: TRBJ2-1; clone size: few; CDR3 DNA: TGTGCCAGTACCCTGGACTATGTGAGCTCCTACAATGAGCAGTTCTTC; CDR3 protein: CASTLDYVSSYNEQFF
D gene: .; V gene: TRBV28; J gene: TRBJ2-7; clone size: .; CDR3 DNA: TGTGCCAGCAGTCCCCCTAAGTACGAGCAGTACTTC; CDR3 protein: CASSPPKYEQYF
D gene: TRBD2; V gene: TRBV5-1; J gene: TRBJ2-2; clone size: .; CDR3 DNA: TGCGCCAGCCAACTAGCGGGGGGGAACACCGGGGAGCTGTTTTTT; CDR3 protein: CASQLAGGNTGELFF
D gene: TRBD2; V gene: TRBV4-1; J gene: TRBJ2-5; clone size: few; CDR3 DNA: TGCGCCAGCAGCCAAGGGGTAGCGGGGTACCGATTGGAAGAGACCCAGTACTTC; CDR3 protein: CASSQGVAGYRLEETQYF
D gene: .; V gene: TRBV28; J gene: TRBJ2-4; clone size: .; CDR3 DNA: TGTGCCAGCAGTTTTTCCCCCGTAGCCAAAAACATTCAGTACTTC; CDR3 protein: CASSFSPVAKNIQYF
D gene: .; V gene: TRBV9; J gene: TRBJ2-7; clone size: .; CDR3 DNA: TGTGCCAGCAGCGAGGGACTGGGCTCCTACGAGCAGTACTTC; CDR3 protein: CASSEGLGSYEQYF
D gene: .; V gene: TRBV6-5; J gene: TRBJ2-5; clone size: once; CDR3 DNA: TGTGCCAGCAGTTACTCGTTGGGGCGGGGCCAAGAGACCCAGTACTTC; CDR3 protein: CASSYSLGRGQETQYF
D gene: .; V gene: TRBV19; J gene: TRBJ1-2; clone size: .; CDR3 DNA: TGTGCCAGTAGTCCAGAGGCGCAGGGCGGAGGCTACACCTTC; CDR3 protein: CASSPEAQGGGYTF
D gene: TRBD1; V gene: TRBV15; J gene: TRBJ2-3; clone size: .; CDR3 DNA: TGTGCCACCAGAGAGACAGGGGGCCCTCTACCCACAGATACGCAGTATTTT; CDR3 protein: CATRETGGPLPTDTQYF
D gene: .; V gene: TRBV7-7; J gene: TRBJ2-2; clone size: once; CDR3 DNA: TGTGCCAGCAGCTTAGCCGCTCAGGGCCGGAACACCGGGGAGCTGTTTTTT; CDR3 protein: CASSLAAQGRNTGELFF
D gene: TRBD1; V gene: TRBV5-1; J gene: TRBJ2-3; clone size: .; CDR3 DNA: TGCGCCAGCGCCGGGACAGGGTACCCAGATACGCAGTATTTT; CDR3 protein: CASAGTGYPDTQYF
D gene: .; V gene: TRBV5-6; J gene: TRBJ1-2; clone size: .; CDR3 DNA: TGTGCCAGCAGCTTCTGGGGGCGCGGAGGTTACTATGGCTACACCTTC; CDR3 protein: CASSFWGRGGYYGYTF
D gene: TRBD1; V gene: TRBV4-3; J gene: TRBJ2-7; clone size: .; CDR3 DNA: TGCGCCAGCAGCCACATGACAGGGGACTCCTACGAGCAGTACTTC; CDR3 protein: CASSHMTGDSYEQYF
D gene: TRBD2; V gene: TRBV5-4; J gene: TRBJ2-3; clone size: .; CDR3 DNA: TGTGCCAGCAGCATAGGGACTAGCGGGGGGGTAGATACGCAGTATTTT; CDR3 protein: CASSIGTSGGVDTQYF
D gene: .; V gene: TRBV7-2; J gene: TRBJ1-2; clone size: .; CDR3 DNA: TGTGCCAGCAGCTCCCCCGTGGGGGGCTATGGCTACACCTTC; CDR3 protein: CASSSPVGGYGYTF
D gene: .; V gene: TRBV5-6; J gene: TRBJ2-7; clone size: .; CDR3 DNA: TGTGCCAGCAGCTTGGTTGGCAGGGGTTCTTACTACGAGCAGTACTTC; CDR3 protein: CASSLVGRGSYYEQYF
D gene: TRBD1; V gene: TRBV7-2; J gene: TRBJ2-2; clone size: .; CDR3 DNA: TGTGCCAGCAGCTCCGGAGAGGGGACAGGCCCTCGTAGCACCGGGGAGCTGTTTTTT; CDR3 protein: CASSSGEGTGPRSTGELFF
D gene: TRBD2; V gene: TRBV7-9; J gene: TRBJ2-4; clone size: .; CDR3 DNA: TGTGCCAGCGATGGAGGCGGGAGTAGGGACATTCAGTACTTC; CDR3 protein: CASDGGGSRDIQYF
D gene: .; V gene: TRBV2; J gene: TRBJ2-7; clone size: .; CDR3 DNA: TGTGCCAGCACCAAACAGGGAAACCCGGACGAGCAGTACTTC; CDR3 protein: CASTKQGNPDEQYF
D gene: TRBD2; V gene: TRBV2; J gene: TRBJ2-2; clone size: .; CDR3 DNA: TGTGCCAGGGGAGGGGTCACCGGGGAGCTGTTTTTT; CDR3 protein: CARGGVTGELFF
D gene: TRBD1; V gene: TRBV6-5; J gene: TRBJ2-1; clone size: .; CDR3 DNA: TGTGCCAGCAGTTACGATTTGCAGGGGGCTAAGAATGAGCAGTTCTTC; CDR3 protein: CASSYDLQGAKNEQFF
D gene: .; V gene: TRBV9; J gene: TRBJ1-2; clone size: .; CDR3 DNA: TGTGCCAGTGGACAGAACTATGGCTACACCTTC; CDR3 protein: CASGQNYGYTF
D gene: .; V gene: TRBV9; J gene: TRBJ2-1; clone size: .; CDR3 DNA: TGTGCCAGCAGCCTTTCCAGTTACAGGGAACCGAATGAGCAGTTCTTC; CDR3 protein: CASSLSSYREPNEQFF
D gene: .; V gene: TRBV2; J gene: TRBJ2-1; clone size: .; CDR3 DNA: TGTGCCAGCAGCACTCGGACCGAGGGTGAGCAGTTCTTC; CDR3 protein: CASSTRTEGEQFF
D gene: .; V gene: TRBV19; J gene: TRBJ2-3; clone size: few; CDR3 DNA: TGTGCCAGTAGTGGCTCGGGTCACACAGATACGCAGTATTTT; CDR3 protein: CASSGSGHTDTQYF
D gene: TRBD1; V gene: TRBV9; J gene: TRBJ1-3; clone size: .; CDR3 DNA: TGTGCCAGCAGCGTGACAGGGGGCGCGACGGGCGGAAACACCATATATTTT; CDR3 protein: CASSVTGGATGGNTIYF
D gene: TRBD1; V gene: TRBV27; J gene: TRBJ1-2; clone size: .; CDR3 DNA: TGTGCCAGCAGCAAAGGACAGGGTCTTAACTATGGCTACACCTTC; CDR3 protein: CASSKGQGLNYGYTF
D gene: TRBD1; V gene: TRBV30; J gene: TRBJ1-3; clone size: .; CDR3 DNA: TGTGCCTGGACTGGACAGGCCCCTGGAAACACCATATATTTT; CDR3 protein: CAWTGQAPGNTIYF
D gene: .; V gene: TRBV20-1; J gene: TRBJ2-5; clone size: .; CDR3 DNA: TGCAGTGCTATCGGGGAAGAGACCCAGTACTTC; CDR3 protein: CSAIGEETQYF
D gene: .; V gene: TRBV5-1; J gene: TRBJ1-1; clone size: .; CDR3 DNA: TGCGCCAGCAGCTTACAGGCGGGCGGGGGAGAGGGTGCTTTCTTT; CDR3 protein: CASSLQAGGGEGAFF
D gene: .; V gene: TRBV7-2; J gene: TRBJ2-5; clone size: .; CDR3 DNA: TGTGCCAGCAGCTTGGGTAGCGGATCCCAAGAGACCCAGTACTTC; CDR3 protein: CASSLGSGSQETQYF
D gene: TRBD1; V gene: TRBV6-5; J gene: TRBJ1-2; clone size: .; CDR3 DNA: TGTGCCAGCAGCCTACAGGGGGCATCCTATGGCTACACCTTC; CDR3 protein: CASSLQGASYGYTF
D gene: TRBD1; V gene: TRBV5-1; J gene: TRBJ1-2; clone size: .; CDR3 DNA: TGCGCCAGCAGCGAACCGGGACAGGAACCCTATGGCTACACCTTC; CDR3 protein: CASSEPGQEPYGYTF
D gene: TRBD1; V gene: TRBV11-2; J gene: TRBJ2-2; clone size: .; CDR3 DNA: TGTGCCAGCAGCTCCCGGGACAGGGGGACCGGGGAGCTGTTTTTT; CDR3 protein: CASSSRDRGTGELFF
D gene: TRBD1; V gene: TRBV30; J gene: TRBJ1-4; clone size: .; CDR3 DNA: TGTGCCTGGGGGACAGGGATCCTAGCTGAAAAACTGTTTTTT; CDR3 protein: CAWGTGILAEKLFF
D gene: .; V gene: TRBV6-1; J gene: TRBJ2-7; clone size: .; CDR3 DNA: TGTGCCAGCAGTGCAGGGGCAGTCGAGCAGTACTTC; CDR3 protein: CASSAGAVEQYF
D gene: TRBD2; V gene: TRBV9; J gene: TRBJ2-7; clone size: .; CDR3 DNA: TGTGCCAGCAGCGTAGGGGCGGGGGACTCCTACGAGCAGTACTTC; CDR3 protein: CASSVGAGDSYEQYF
D gene: TRBD2; V gene: TRBV4-3; J gene: TRBJ2-1; clone size: .; CDR3 DNA: TGCGCCAGCAGCCCCTCTCCTTTAGCGGGAGGGCTCACCAATGAGCAGTTCTTC; CDR3 protein: CASSPSPLAGGLTNEQFF
D gene: .; V gene: TRBV19; J gene: TRBJ1-1; clone size: once; CDR3 DNA: TGTGCCAGTAGTATCATGGGAGGCACTGAAGCTTTCTTT; CDR3 protein: CASSIMGGTEAFF
D gene: .; V gene: TRBV7-2; J gene: TRBJ2-2; clone size: once; CDR3 DNA: TGTGCCAGCAGCTTAGTTGGAGGGACGAACACCGGGGAGCTGTTTTTT; CDR3 protein: CASSLVGGTNTGELFF